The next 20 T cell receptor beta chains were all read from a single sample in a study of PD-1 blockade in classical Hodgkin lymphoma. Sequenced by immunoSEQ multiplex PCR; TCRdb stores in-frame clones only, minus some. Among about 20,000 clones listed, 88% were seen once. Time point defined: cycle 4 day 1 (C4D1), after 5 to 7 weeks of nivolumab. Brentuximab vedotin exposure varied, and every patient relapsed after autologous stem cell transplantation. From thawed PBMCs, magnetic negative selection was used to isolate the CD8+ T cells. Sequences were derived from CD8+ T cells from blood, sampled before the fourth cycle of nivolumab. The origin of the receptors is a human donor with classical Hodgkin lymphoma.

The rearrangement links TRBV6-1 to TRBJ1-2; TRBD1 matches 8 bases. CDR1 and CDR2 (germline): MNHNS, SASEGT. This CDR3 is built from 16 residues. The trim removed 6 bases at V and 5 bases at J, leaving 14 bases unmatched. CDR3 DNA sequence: TGTGCCAGCAGCGAAAAATGGGCAGGGGGCGGGTATGGCTACACCTTC. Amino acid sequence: CASSEKWAGGGYGYTF.

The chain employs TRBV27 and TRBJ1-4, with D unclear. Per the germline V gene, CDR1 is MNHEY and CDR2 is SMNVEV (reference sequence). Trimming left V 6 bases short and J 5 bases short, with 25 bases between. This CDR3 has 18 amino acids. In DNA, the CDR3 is TGTGCCAGCAGCCAAGGATTTTGGTTCGGGGAGGCAAATGAAAAACTGTTTTTT. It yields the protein CASSQGFWFGEANEKLFF.

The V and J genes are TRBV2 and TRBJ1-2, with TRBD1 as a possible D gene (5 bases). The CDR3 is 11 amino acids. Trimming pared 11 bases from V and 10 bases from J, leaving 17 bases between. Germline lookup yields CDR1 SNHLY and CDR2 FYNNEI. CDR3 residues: CAGPGAPAYTF. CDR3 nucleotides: TGTGCCGGGCCCGGGGCGCCGGCCTACACCTTC.

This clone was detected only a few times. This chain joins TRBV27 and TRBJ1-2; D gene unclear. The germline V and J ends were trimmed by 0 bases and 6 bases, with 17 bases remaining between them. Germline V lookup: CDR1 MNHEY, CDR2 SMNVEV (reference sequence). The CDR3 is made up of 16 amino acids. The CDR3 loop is CASSLSPPGGGDGYTF. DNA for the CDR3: TGTGCCAGCAGTTTATCCCCCCCCGGCGGCGGCGATGGCTACACCTTC.

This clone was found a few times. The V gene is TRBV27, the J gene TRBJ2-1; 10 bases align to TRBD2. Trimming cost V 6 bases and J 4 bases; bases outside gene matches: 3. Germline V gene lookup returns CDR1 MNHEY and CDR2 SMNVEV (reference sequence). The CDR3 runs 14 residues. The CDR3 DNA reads TGTGCCAGCAGGCCTAGCGGGAGTTACAATGAGCAGTTCTTC. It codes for CASRPSGSYNEQFF.

CDR3 sequence: CATSRDNRNEKLFF. Written as DNA, the CDR3 is TGTGCCACCAGCAGAGATAACCGGAATGAAAAACTGTTTTTT. This chain connects TRBV15 to TRBJ1-4; unclear D gene. Trimming pared 0 bases from V and 5 bases from J, leaving 7 bases between. CDR3 length: 14 amino acids. CDR1 is LNHNV and CDR2 is YYDKDF in the germline V gene (reference sequence).

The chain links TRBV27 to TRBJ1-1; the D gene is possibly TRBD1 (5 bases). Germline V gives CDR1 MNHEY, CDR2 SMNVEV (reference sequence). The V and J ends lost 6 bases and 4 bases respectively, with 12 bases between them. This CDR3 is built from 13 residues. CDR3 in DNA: TGTGCCAGCAGCCTATACAGGAGCACTGAAGCTTTCTTT. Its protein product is CASSLYRSTEAFF.

The CDR3 protein is CASTPRAGSYNEQFF. CDR3 in DNA: TGTGCCAGCACCCCCAGAGCGGGTTCCTACAATGAGCAGTTCTTC. The chain uses TRBV6-6 and TRBJ2-1; D perhaps matches TRBD2 (6 bases). CDR3 length: 15 residues. In germline, CDR1 is MNHNY, CDR2 SVGAGI (reference sequence). Trimming left V 7 bases short and J 1 base short, with 14 bases between.

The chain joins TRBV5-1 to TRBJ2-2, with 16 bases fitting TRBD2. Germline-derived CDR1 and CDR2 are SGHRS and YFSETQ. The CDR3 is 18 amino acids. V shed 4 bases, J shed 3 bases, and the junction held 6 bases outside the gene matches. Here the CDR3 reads CASSMGLAGGPDTGELFF. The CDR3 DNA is TGCGCCAGCAGCATGGGACTAGCGGGAGGGCCCGACACCGGGGAGCTGTTTTTT.

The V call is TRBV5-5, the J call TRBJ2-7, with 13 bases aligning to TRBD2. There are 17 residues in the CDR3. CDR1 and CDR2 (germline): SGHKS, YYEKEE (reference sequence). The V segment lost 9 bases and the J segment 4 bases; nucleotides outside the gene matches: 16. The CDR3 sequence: CATQWTSGRRGAYEQYF. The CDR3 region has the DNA TGTGCCACGCAATGGACTAGCGGGAGACGAGGTGCGTACGAGCAGTACTTC.

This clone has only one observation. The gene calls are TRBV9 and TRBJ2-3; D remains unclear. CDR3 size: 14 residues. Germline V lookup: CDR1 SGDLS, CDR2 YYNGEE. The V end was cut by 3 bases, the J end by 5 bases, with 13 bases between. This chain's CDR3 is CASSESRLQDTQYF. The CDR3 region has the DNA TGTGCCAGCAGCGAGTCCCGACTGCAAGATACGCAGTATTTT. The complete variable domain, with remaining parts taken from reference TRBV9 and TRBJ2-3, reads DSGVTQTPKHLITATGQRVTLRCSPRSGDLSVYWYQQSLDQGLQFLIQYYNGEERAKGNILERFSAQQFPDLHSELNLSSLELGDSALYFCASSESRLQDTQYFGPGTRLTVL.

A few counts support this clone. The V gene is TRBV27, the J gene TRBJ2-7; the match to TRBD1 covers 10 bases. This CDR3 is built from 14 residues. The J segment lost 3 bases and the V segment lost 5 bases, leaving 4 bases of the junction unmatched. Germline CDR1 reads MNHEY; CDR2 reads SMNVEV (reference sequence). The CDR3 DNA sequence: TGTGCCAGCAGTCCCGGGACAGGGGTCTACGAGCAGTACTTC. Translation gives CASSPGTGVYEQYF.

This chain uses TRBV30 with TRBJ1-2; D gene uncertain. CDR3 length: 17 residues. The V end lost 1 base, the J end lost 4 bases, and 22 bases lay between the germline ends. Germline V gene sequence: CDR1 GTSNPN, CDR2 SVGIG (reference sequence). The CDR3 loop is CAWSATPGGPLPYGYTF. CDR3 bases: TGTGCCTGGAGTGCCACCCCGGGCGGCCCGCTACCCTATGGCTACACCTTC.

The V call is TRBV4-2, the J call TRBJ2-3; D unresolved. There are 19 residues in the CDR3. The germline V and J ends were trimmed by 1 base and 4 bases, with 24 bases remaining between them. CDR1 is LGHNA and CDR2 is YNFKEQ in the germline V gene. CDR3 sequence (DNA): TGTGCCAGCAGCCAAGCAGTCCCAGGTTCGGGTATCCGGGCAGATACGCAGTATTTT. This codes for CASSQAVPGSGIRADTQYF.

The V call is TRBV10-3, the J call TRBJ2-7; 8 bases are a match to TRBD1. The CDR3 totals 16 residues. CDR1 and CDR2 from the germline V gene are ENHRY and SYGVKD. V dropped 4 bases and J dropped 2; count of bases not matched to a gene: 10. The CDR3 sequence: CAISGFRQGLAYEQYF. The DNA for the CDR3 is TGTGCCATCAGTGGCTTCCGACAGGGGCTAGCCTACGAGCAGTACTTC.

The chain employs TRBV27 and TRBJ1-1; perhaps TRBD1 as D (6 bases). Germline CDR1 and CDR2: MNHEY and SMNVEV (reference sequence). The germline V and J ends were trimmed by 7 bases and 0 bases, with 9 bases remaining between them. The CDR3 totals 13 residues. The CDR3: CASKGQMNTEAFF. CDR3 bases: TGTGCCAGCAAAGGACAGATGAACACTGAAGCTTTCTTT.

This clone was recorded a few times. CDR3 sequence: CASSVVREAFF. DNA for the CDR3: TGTGCCAGCAGCGTAGTAAGGGAAGCTTTCTTT. V and J are TRBV9 and TRBJ1-1; D is ambiguous. V was pared by 0 bases and J by 8 bases, with 5 bases between. The germline gives CDR1 SGDLS, CDR2 YYNGEE. This CDR3 has 11 amino acids.

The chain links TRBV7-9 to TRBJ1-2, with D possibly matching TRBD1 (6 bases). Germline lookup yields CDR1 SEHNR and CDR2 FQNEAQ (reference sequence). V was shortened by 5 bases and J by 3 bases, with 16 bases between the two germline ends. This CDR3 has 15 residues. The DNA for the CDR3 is TGTGCCAGCAGCCCTGGATTGGGGGCGGACTATGGCTACACCTTC. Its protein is CASSPGLGADYGYTF.

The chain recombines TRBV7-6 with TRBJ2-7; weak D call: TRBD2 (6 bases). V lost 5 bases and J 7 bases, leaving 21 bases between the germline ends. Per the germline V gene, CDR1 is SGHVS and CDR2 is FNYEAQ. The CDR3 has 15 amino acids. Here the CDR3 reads CASSPGTHGASEQYF. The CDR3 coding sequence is TGTGCCAGCAGCCCCGGGACTCACGGGGCGAGTGAGCAGTACTTC.

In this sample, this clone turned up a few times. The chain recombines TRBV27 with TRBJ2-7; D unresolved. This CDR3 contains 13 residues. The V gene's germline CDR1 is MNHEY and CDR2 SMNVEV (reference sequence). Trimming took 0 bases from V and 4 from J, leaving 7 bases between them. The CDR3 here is CASSLSPTYEQYF. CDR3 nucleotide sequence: TGTGCCAGCAGTTTATCACCGACGTACGAGCAGTACTTC.